The text below deals with one TCR beta chain. Its antigen remains unknown. CDR1 LNHDA and CDR2 SQIVND come from the germline V gene (reference sequence). V lost 10 bases and J lost 4, with 25 bases in between. This CDR3 is 16 amino acids long. TCR templates numbering 75,000 to 100,000 were assayed per sample. Repertoires were generated with immunoSEQ multiplex PCR, while TCRdb's copy carries only in-frame clones and drops some. The table lists 50,000 to 55,000 clones, 95% to 97% of them singletons, with around 0.6% in the top ten. The data originate from a study of siplizumab effects on memory and regulatory T cells. Study outcomes and limitations: In roughly 75-96% of proliferating CD4+ or CD8+ clones, a naive or memory phenotype could not be assigned. The diversity of naive T cells seemed greater than that of memory cells, and their alloresponse contribution seemed major.

The sample comprised naive CD4+ T cells sorted from blood. The gene calls are TRBV19 and TRBJ1-1; tentative D call: TRBD1 (6 bases). This sequence originates from a human donor in good health. In DNA, the CDR3 is TGTGCCACCAGGTCGGCAGCGGGGGGCTTGGGCACTGAAGCTTTCTTT. Its protein is CATRSAAGGLGTEAFF.